The next 9 T cell receptor beta chains were all read from a single sample in a study of blood T cell repertoires in COVID-19. The protocol was immunoSEQ multiplex PCR, while the TCRdb copy is restricted to in-frame clones and leaves out a portion. This table holds 270,000 or so clones, roughly 85% found once. The sequencing sample was made of peripheral blood. The receptors shown here come from a young woman with acute or convalescent COVID-19.

The V and J genes are TRBV18 and TRBJ2-1, with 11 bases aligning to TRBD2. Germline CDR1 reads KGHSH; CDR2 reads LQKENI. The CDR3 length is 18 residues. The junction had 10 bases not matched to a gene; V was cut back by 4 bases and J by 2 bases. For the CDR3, the DNA is TGTGCCAGCTCACTAGGGACTAGCGGAGGGAGCGCCTACAATGAGCAGTTCTTC. Translating gives CASSLGTSGGSAYNEQFF. The complete variable domain, with remaining parts taken from reference TRBV18 and TRBJ2-1, reads NAGVMQNPRHLVRRRGQEARLRCSPMKGHSHVYWYRQLPEEGLKFMVYLQKENIIDESGMPKERFSAEFPKEGPSILRIQQVVRGDSAAYFCASSLGTSGGSAYNEQFFGPGTRLTVL.

In DNA form, the CDR3 reads TGTGCCAGCAGTTTCCCCCTAGCGGGAGTGTACAATGAGCAGTTCTTC. Translating gives CASSFPLAGVYNEQFF. This sequence joins TRBV28 and TRBJ2-1, with 10 bases identical to TRBD2. Germline assignment: CDR1 MDHEN and CDR2 SYDVKM. This CDR3 has 16 amino acids. J gave up 4 bases and V 3 bases, and 6 bases lay outside the gene matches.

The V and J genes are TRBV6-5 and TRBJ1-1; D unclear. In germline, CDR1 is MNHEY, CDR2 SVGAGI. The CDR3 covers 13 residues. V lost 6 bases and J lost 8, with 16 bases in between. The DNA of the CDR3 is TGTGCCAGCAGACTACGCGGGCAGCCCGAAGCTTTCTTT. Protein sequence: CASRLRGQPEAFF.

The chain recombines TRBV5-1 with TRBJ1-4; D is uncertain. Germline assignment: CDR1 SGHRS and CDR2 YFSETQ. The length of the CDR3 is 15 residues. V lost 0 bases and J lost 8, with 14 bases in between. The CDR3 sequence is CASSLDSGVREKLFF. The CDR3 coding sequence is TGCGCCAGCAGCTTGGATTCCGGGGTTCGGGAAAAACTGTTTTTT. The whole variable domain, filled in from reference TRBV5-1 and TRBJ1-4, reads KAGVTQTPRYLIKTRGQQVTLSCSPISGHRSVSWYQQTPGQGLQFLFEYFSETQRNKGNFPGRFSGRQFSNSRSEMNVSTLELGDSALYLCASSLDSGVREKLFFGSGTQLSVL.

The V gene is TRBV6-6, the J gene TRBJ2-3; TRBD1 is a possible D gene (5 bases). This CDR3 comprises 14 residues. V lost 10 bases to trimming and J lost 4 bases, with 18 bases between them. The germline CDR1 and CDR2 sequences are MNHNY and SVGAGI (reference sequence). The DNA of the CDR3 is TGTGCCACTCAAATCGGAGACAGTGCAGATACGCAGTATTTT. Protein sequence: CATQIGDSADTQYF.

The V call is TRBV9, the J call TRBJ2-7, with TRBD1 matching 9 bases. V shed 4 bases, J shed 3 bases, and the junction held 5 bases outside the gene matches. CDR3 length equals 14 residues. Germline CDR1 and CDR2: SGDLS and YYNGEE. The CDR3 loop reads CASSTGTGNYEQYF. Written as DNA, the CDR3 is TGTGCCAGCAGCACCGGGACAGGGAACTACGAGCAGTACTTC.

V is TRBV7-9 and J is TRBJ2-1; TRBD2 agrees at 13 bases. The germline CDR1 and CDR2 sequences are SEHNR and FQNEAQ (reference sequence). The junction had 18 bases not matched to a gene; V was cut back by 5 bases and J by 8 bases. There are 19 residues in the CDR3. CDR3 DNA sequence: TGTGCCAGCAGCCCGAGACCGGGACTAGCGGGGAGAACGGTCGATGAGCAGTTCTTC. This encodes CASSPRPGLAGRTVDEQFF. The variable domain in full, completed from reference TRBV7-9 and TRBJ2-1, reads DTGVSQNPRHKITKRGQNVTFRCDPISEHNRLYWYRQTLGQGPEFLTYFQNEAQLEKSRLLSDRFSAERPKGSFSTLEIQRTEQGDSAMYLCASSPRPGLAGRTVDEQFFGPGTRLTVL.

The chain employs TRBV4-3 and TRBJ2-7, with TRBD1 identical over 8 bases. The J segment lost 3 bases and the V segment lost 0 bases, leaving 13 bases of the junction unmatched. The length of the CDR3 is 18 residues. The germline V gene has CDR1 LGHNA and CDR2 YSLEER. CDR3: CASSQDHSPTGARYEQYF. The CDR3 nucleotides are TGCGCCAGCAGCCAAGATCATTCTCCGACAGGGGCACGCTACGAGCAGTACTTC.

J is TRBJ2-7 and V is TRBV28; perhaps TRBD2 as D (7 bases). The germline gives CDR1 MDHEN, CDR2 SYDVKM. The CDR3 consists of 15 residues. The V and J ends lost 5 bases and 6 bases respectively, with 20 bases between them. CDR3 DNA sequence: TGTGCCAGCAGTCCCCGGGGGGACATTATAAGCGAGCAGTACTTC. It yields the protein CASSPRGDIISEQYF.